A single sample is the source of the 18 T cell receptor beta chains below, sequenced in a study of a mutant IDH1 vaccine in newly diagnosed glioma. The table came from immunoSEQ multiplex PCR; TCRdb's copy has only in-frame clones and leaves some out. The sample lists about 56,000 clones; about 87% were seen once. Specified time point: week 23, last vaccination. Alongside topical imiquimod, each dose of vaccine comprised 300 ug of mutant IDH1 20-mer peptide. Antigen specificity for these receptors is unknown. This material consisted of PBMCs, taken from a glioma patient whose treatment included an IDH1 peptide vaccine. All receptors come from a man aged 40-49 years with glioma.

This rearrangement joins TRBV7-2 to TRBJ2-7; 8 bases agree with TRBD2. V shed 3 bases, J shed 6 bases, and the junction held 1 base outside the gene matches. Germline-derived CDR1 and CDR2 are SGHTA and FQGNSA. The CDR3 length is 12 residues. CDR3 sequence: CASSFGGGEQYF. The CDR3 nucleotides read TGTGCCAGCAGCTTCGGGGGGGGCGAGCAGTACTTC.

The rearrangement uses TRBV9 and TRBJ2-7, with 9 bases identical to TRBD2. Looked up from germline, CDR1 is SGDLS and CDR2 is YYNGEE. The CDR3 totals 18 residues. The V segment lost 1 base and the J segment 7 bases; nucleotides outside the gene matches: 18. CDR3 sequence reads: CASSVRGVPAGGLGEQYF. As DNA, the CDR3 is TGTGCCAGCAGCGTAAGAGGGGTTCCGGCGGGAGGGCTGGGGGAGCAGTACTTC.

By frequency in the sample, this clone is medium-sized. The chain links TRBV7-2 to TRBJ2-5; 8 positions match TRBD2. CDR1 is SGHTA and CDR2 is FQGNSA in the germline V gene. The CDR3 covers 13 residues. V lost 8 bases and J lost 5; bases outside the gene matches: 7. The CDR3 loop reads CASGGRPQETQYF. DNA of the CDR3: TGTGCCAGCGGCGGGAGGCCACAGGAGACCCAGTACTTC.

The CDR3 DNA reads as TGCGCCAGCAGCTTTCCGTTAGGGGAGCAGTACTTC. This encodes CASSFPLGEQYF. V gene TRBV5-1 combines with J gene TRBJ2-7; D uncertain. V lost 2 bases to trimming and J lost 7 bases, with 10 bases between them. Germline assignment: CDR1 SGHRS and CDR2 YFSETQ. The CDR3 covers 12 residues.

The gene calls are TRBV27 and TRBJ2-1; no firm D call. Germline V gene data show CDR1 as MNHEY and CDR2 as SMNVEV (reference sequence). V shed 7 bases and J shed 4 bases, with 8 bases lying between them. The CDR3 totals 12 residues. CDR3 nucleotide sequence: TGTGCCAGCATGGGGTCATACAATGAGCAGTTCTTC. It translates to CASMGSYNEQFF.

The rearrangement joins TRBV4-3 to TRBJ2-1; D may be TRBD2 (6 bases). Trimming took 4 bases from V and 7 from J, leaving 11 bases between them. This CDR3 region has 13 residues. CDR1 is LGHNA, CDR2 YSLEER, per germline. This CDR3 reads CASSRRDGNEQFF. Here the CDR3 DNA reads TGCGCCAGCAGCCGGCGGGATGGGAATGAGCAGTTCTTC.

The rearrangement joins TRBV5-6 to TRBJ2-7; 9 bases align to TRBD2. With 0 bases clipped from V and 5 bases from J, the junction kept 12 bases outside the gene matches. Germline V gives CDR1 SGHDT, CDR2 YYEEEE. This CDR3 is built from 17 residues. CDR3 coding DNA: TGTGCCAGCAGCTTGGTTAGTCTAGCGGGAAACATCAACGAGCAGTACTTC. Translation gives CASSLVSLAGNINEQYF.

The rearrangement links TRBV20-1 to TRBJ1-2; D unclear. The CDR3 has 11 residues. The V gene lost 6 bases and the J gene lost 1 base, with 6 bases spanning the gap. Germline CDR1 reads DFQATT; CDR2 reads SNEGSKA (reference sequence). The CDR3 here is CSASGNYGYTF. The CDR3 bases are TGCAGTGCATCTGGTAACTATGGCTACACCTTC.

This chain joins TRBV5-6 and TRBJ2-7, with TRBD1 matching 9 bases. Germline loops: CDR1 SGHDT, CDR2 YYEEEE. The CDR3 extends over 13 amino acids. Losses at the gene ends were 5 bases for V and 3 bases for J; bases not matched to a gene: 3. DNA for the CDR3: TGTGCCAGCAGTCAGGACAGGGGCTACGAGCAGTACTTC. Translation gives CASSQDRGYEQYF.

The chain has TRBV5-1 and TRBJ2-7, with 14 positions matching TRBD2. The CDR3 is 16 residues long. Germline CDR1 SGHRS, CDR2 YFSETQ. V dropped 3 bases and J dropped 6; count of bases not matched to a gene: 8. The CDR3 spells CASSSGTSGSMTEQYF. The CDR3, as DNA: TGCGCCAGCAGCTCCGGGACTAGCGGGAGCATGACCGAGCAGTACTTC.

The chain combines TRBV19 with TRBJ2-1; D ambiguous. V lost 5 bases and J lost 5, with 10 bases in between. The CDR3 totals 13 residues. Germline V gene lookup returns CDR1 LNHDA and CDR2 SQIVND (reference sequence). Written as DNA, the CDR3 is TGTGCCAGTAGTCCGGGTGGGGACAATGAGCAGTTCTTC. Protein sequence: CASSPGGDNEQFF.

The chain links TRBV11-2 to TRBJ1-5; D is uncertain. Germline CDR1 and CDR2: SGHAT and FQNNGV. V dropped 0 bases and J dropped 2 bases, with 5 bases sitting between them. The CDR3 is 14 residues long. DNA of the CDR3: TGTGCCAGCAGCTTAGATCAAGGCAATCAGCCCCAGCATTTT. Its translation: CASSLDQGNQPQHF.

This clone was seen once. The chain carries TRBV12-5 and TRBJ2-5; D call uncertain. The CDR3 sequence is 12 residues long. Trimming pared 9 bases from V and 5 bases from J, leaving 13 bases between. CDR1 and CDR2 (germline): LGHNT, FRNRAP. The DNA for the CDR3 is TGTGCTAGCAGTCTTAGTGGGGAGACCCAGTACTTC. Protein product: CASSLSGETQYF.

This chain uses TRBV5-6 with TRBJ2-3, with D perhaps matching TRBD2 (6 bases). In germline, CDR1 is SGHDT, CDR2 YYEEEE. Trimming left V 0 bases short and J 10 bases short, with 12 bases between. This CDR3 is 13 amino acids long. The chain's CDR3 is CASSLAPSVAQYF. The CDR3 DNA reads as TGTGCCAGCAGCTTGGCCCCTAGCGTGGCGCAGTATTTT.

The rearrangement uses TRBV11-2 and TRBJ2-7, with TRBD2 matching 11 bases. With V trimmed by 5 bases and J by 3 bases, 6 bases remained unmatched. This CDR3 is built from 15 residues. From germline, CDR1 is SGHAT and CDR2 FQNNGV. The CDR3: CASSPRTSGFYEQYF. Here the CDR3 DNA reads TGTGCCAGCAGCCCTCGGACTAGCGGGTTCTACGAGCAGTACTTC.

This chain links TRBV7-3 with TRBJ1-1, with D maybe TRBD1 (5 bases). CDR3 length equals 13 residues. Trimming stripped 5 bases from V and 4 bases from J, with 11 bases between. Germline CDR1 SGHTA, CDR2 FQGTGA. The DNA for the CDR3 is TGTGCCAGCAGCACGAGGGGTGGCACTGAAGCTTTCTTT. It is translated as CASSTRGGTEAFF.

The rearrangement joins TRBV4-1 to TRBJ1-1; no definite D call. This CDR3 contains 12 residues. V gave up 4 bases and J gave up 5 bases, with 8 bases separating them. Germline CDR1 MGHRA, CDR2 YSYEKL. The CDR3 sequence: CASSRRNTEAFF. The CDR3 nucleotides are TGCGCCAGCAGCCGAAGAAATACTGAAGCTTTCTTT.

This clone was recorded once. This chain joins TRBV7-8 and TRBJ1-3, with D uncertain. Germline assignment: CDR1 SGHVS and CDR2 FQNEAQ. The CDR3 loop spans 13 amino acids. Trimming took off 1 base at V and 7 bases at J, with 8 bases between the two ends. Here the CDR3 reads CASSLVSRNTIYF. The CDR3 region has the DNA TGTGCCAGCAGCTTAGTGTCCAGGAACACCATATATTTT.